The T cell receptor (beta chain) under discussion was sequenced for a study of post-analysis software for immune sequencing data. Study at large: Included courses were relapsing-remitting and secondary progressive multiple sclerosis; progressive-relapsing multiple sclerosis was also included. Whole-study findings and limits: In patients, five or six TRBV segments were more frequent than in controls, with TRBV5-6, TRBV5-1 and TRBV20-1 among them. Versus controls, multiple sclerosis patients showed significantly lower diversity (normalized Chao1).

In germline, CDR1 is ENHRY, CDR2 SYGVKD. The CDR3 totals 12 residues. Notes on this clonotype: No antigen is known for it.

TCR beta libraries were prepared from cDNA with unique molecular identifiers. T cells numbering roughly 0.85 to 11 million yielded roughly 0.5 million cDNA molecules. Each CDR3 protein gets one entry after TCRdb re-called the PCR reads with MiXCR. The sample shows roughly 870,000 distinct CDR3 sequences, about 57% of them seen only once. Input material: blood. V usage is TRBV10-3 and J usage is TRBJ2-5; 7 nucleotides agree with TRBD1. The better agreement between TRBJ2-4 and the DNA end casts doubt on the J call. The sequence was obtained from a girl aged 10 to 17 with multiple sclerosis. This CDR3 is CADMTGFDIQYF. The CDR3 nucleotides read TGTGCCGATATGACAGGGTTTGACATTCAGTACTTC.